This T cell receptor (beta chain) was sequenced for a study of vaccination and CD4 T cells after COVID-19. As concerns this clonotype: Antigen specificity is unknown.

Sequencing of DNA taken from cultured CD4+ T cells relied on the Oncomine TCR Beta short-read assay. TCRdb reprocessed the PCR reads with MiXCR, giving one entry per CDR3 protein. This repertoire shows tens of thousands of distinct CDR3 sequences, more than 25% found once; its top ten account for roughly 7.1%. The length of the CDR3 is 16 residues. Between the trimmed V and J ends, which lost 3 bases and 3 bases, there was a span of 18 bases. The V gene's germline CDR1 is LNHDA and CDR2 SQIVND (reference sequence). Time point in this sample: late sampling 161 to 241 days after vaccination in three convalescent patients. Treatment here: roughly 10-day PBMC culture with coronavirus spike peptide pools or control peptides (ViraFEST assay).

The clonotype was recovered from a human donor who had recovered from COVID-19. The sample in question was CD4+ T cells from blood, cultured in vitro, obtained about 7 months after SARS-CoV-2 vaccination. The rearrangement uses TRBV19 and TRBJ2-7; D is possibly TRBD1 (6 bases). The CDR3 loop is CASSMGTGTNSYEQYF. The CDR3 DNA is TGTGCCAGTAGTATGGGGACCGGGACAAATAGCTACGAGCAGTACTTC.